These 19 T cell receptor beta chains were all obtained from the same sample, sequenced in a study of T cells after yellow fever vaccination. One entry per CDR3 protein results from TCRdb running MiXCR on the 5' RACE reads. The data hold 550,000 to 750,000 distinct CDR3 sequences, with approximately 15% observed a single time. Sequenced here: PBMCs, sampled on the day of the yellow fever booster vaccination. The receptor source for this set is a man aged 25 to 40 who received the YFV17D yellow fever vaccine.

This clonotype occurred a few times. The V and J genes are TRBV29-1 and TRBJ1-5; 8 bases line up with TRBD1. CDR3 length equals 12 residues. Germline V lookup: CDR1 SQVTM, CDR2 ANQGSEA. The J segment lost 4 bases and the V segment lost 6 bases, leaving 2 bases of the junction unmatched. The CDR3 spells CSVRQGNQPQHF. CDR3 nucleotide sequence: TGCAGCGTCCGACAGGGGAATCAGCCCCAGCATTTT.

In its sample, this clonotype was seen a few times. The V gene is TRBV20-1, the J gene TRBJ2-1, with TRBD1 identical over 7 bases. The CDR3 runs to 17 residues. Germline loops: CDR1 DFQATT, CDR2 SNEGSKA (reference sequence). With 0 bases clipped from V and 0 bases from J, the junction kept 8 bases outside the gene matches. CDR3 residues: CSARDLQGQSSYNEQFF. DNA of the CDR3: TGCAGTGCTAGAGATCTCCAGGGACAGAGCTCCTACAATGAGCAGTTCTTC.

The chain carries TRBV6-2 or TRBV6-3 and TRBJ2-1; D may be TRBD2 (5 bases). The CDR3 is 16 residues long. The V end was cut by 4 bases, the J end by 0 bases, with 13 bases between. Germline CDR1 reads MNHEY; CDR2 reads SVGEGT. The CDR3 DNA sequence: TGTGCCAGCAGTTTTTATACGGGGAGCTCCTACAATGAGCAGTTCTTC. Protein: CASSFYTGSSYNEQFF.

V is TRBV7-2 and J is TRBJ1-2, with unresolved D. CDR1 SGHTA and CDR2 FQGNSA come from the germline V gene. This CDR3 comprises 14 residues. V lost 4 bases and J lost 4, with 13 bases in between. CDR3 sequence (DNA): TGTGCCAGCAGCTACGGGTTCGACGGCTATGGCTACACCTTC. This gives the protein CASSYGFDGYGYTF.

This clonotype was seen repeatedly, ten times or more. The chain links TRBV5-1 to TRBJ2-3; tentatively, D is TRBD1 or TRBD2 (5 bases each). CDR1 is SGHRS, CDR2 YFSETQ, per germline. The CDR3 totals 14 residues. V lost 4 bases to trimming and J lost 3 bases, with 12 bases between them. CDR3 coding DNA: TGCGCCAGCAGCCCCTCGTGGGGGACAGATACGCAGTATTTT. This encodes CASSPSWGTDTQYF.

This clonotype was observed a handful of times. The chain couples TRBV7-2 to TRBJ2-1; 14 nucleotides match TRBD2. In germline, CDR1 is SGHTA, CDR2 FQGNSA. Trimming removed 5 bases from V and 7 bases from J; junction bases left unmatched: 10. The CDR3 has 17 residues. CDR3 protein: CASSHKGLAGDYNEQFF. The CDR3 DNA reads TGTGCCAGCAGCCACAAGGGACTAGCGGGGGACTATAATGAGCAGTTCTTC.

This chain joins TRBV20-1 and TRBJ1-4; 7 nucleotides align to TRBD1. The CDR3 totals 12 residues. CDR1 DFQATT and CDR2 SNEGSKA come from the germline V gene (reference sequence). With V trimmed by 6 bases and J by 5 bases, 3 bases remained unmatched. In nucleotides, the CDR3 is TGCAGTGCCGGGACAGTAAATGAAAAACTGTTTTTT. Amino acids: CSAGTVNEKLFF.

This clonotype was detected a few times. This chain's CDR3 is CASSLVGSGRGISYNEQFF. The CDR3 DNA reads as TGTGCCAGCAGCTTAGTTGGGTCGGGGCGGGGGATCTCCTACAATGAGCAGTTCTTC. The genes are TRBV11-2 and TRBJ2-1, with 7 nucleotides matching TRBD2. This CDR3 region has 19 residues. Germline trimming cut 1 base from V and 0 bases from J; bases unmatched to any gene: 12. CDR1 SGHAT and CDR2 FQNNGV come from the germline V gene.

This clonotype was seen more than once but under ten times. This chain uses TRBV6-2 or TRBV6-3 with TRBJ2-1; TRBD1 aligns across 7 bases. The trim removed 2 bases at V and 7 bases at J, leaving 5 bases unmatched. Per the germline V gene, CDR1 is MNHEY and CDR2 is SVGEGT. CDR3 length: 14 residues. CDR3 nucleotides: TGTGCCAGCAGTTACGAGGGGGCGCGAAATGAGCAGTTCTTC. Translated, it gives CASSYEGARNEQFF.

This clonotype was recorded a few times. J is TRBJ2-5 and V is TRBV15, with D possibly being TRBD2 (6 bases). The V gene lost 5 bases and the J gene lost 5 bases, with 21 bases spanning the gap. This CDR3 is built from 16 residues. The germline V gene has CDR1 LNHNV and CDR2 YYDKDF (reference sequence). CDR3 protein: CATSSGSVAAGETQYF. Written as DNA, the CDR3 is TGTGCCACCAGCTCGGGAAGTGTGGCGGCGGGGGAGACCCAGTACTTC.

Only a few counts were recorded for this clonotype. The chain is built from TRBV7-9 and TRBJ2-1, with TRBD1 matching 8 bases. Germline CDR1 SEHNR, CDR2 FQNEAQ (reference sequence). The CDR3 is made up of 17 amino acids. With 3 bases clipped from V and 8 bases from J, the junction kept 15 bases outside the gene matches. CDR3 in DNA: TGTGCCAGCAGCTTGTCCCGATTGGCAGGGGGCCAGGATGAGCAGTTCTTC. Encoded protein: CASSLSRLAGGQDEQFF.

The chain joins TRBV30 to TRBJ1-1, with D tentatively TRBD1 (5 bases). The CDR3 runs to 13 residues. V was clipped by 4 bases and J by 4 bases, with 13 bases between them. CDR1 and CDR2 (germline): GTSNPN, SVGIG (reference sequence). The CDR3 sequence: CAWKGPRVTEAFF. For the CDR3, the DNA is TGTGCCTGGAAGGGACCGCGAGTCACTGAAGCTTTCTTT.

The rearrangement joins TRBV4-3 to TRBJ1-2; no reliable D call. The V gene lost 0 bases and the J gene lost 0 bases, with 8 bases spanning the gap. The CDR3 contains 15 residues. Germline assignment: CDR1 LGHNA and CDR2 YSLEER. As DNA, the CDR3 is TGCGCCAGCAGCCAAGAGTTATCGGCTAACTATGGCTACACCTTC. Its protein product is CASSQELSANYGYTF.

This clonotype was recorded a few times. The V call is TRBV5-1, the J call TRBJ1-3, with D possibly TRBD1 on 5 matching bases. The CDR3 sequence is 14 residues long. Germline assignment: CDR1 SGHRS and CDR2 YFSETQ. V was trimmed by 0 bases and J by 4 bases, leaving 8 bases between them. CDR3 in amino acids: CASSLEGRGNTIYF. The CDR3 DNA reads TGCGCCAGCAGCTTGGAGGGGAGAGGAAACACCATATATTTT.

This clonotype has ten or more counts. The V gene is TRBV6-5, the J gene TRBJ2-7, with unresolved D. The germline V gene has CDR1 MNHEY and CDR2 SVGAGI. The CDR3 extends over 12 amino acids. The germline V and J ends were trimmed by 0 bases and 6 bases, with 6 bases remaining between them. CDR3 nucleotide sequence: TGTGCCAGCAGTTACTCAGGGTCCGAGCAGTACTTC. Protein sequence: CASSYSGSEQYF.

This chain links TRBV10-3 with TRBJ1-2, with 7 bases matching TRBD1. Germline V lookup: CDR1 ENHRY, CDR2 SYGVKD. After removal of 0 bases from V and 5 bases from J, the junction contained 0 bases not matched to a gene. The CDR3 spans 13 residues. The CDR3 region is CAISESTGYGYTF. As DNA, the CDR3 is TGTGCCATCAGTGAGTCGACAGGGTATGGCTACACCTTC.

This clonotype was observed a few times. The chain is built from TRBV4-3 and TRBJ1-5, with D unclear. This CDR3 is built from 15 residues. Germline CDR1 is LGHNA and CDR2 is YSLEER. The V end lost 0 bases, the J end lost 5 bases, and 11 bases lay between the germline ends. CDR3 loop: CASSQDRGSDQPQHF. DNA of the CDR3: TGCGCCAGCAGCCAAGATCGGGGTTCGGATCAGCCCCAGCATTTT.

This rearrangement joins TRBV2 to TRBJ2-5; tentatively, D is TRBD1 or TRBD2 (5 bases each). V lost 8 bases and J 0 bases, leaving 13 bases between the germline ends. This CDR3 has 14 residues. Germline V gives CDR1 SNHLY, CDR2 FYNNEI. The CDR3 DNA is TGTGCCAGCTGGGGGTCCTTGGACCAAGAGACCCAGTACTTC. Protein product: CASWGSLDQETQYF.

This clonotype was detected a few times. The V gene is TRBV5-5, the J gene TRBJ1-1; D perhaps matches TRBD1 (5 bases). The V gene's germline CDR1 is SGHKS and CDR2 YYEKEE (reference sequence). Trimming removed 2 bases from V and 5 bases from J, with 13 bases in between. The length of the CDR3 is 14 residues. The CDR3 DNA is TGTGCCAGCAGCTTCACAGGCCCCGGGACTGAAGCTTTCTTT. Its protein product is CASSFTGPGTEAFF.